The clone carrying this T cell receptor beta chain was counted only a few times. This sample is part of a study of response to subunit inactivated influenza vaccine. The V end lost 3 bases, the J end lost 10 bases, and 13 bases lay between the germline ends. This CDR3 is 13 amino acids long. Germline CDR1 is DFQATT and CDR2 is SNEGSKA (reference sequence). TCRdb re-called the RT-PCR reads through MiXCR, storing one row per CDR3 protein. The profile shows around 200,000 distinct CDR3 sequences, 7.5% to 10% of them singletons. The clonotype was recovered from a man between 50 and 59 years old who received an inactivated influenza vaccine. The specimen comprised non-naive T cells sorted from PBMCs, sampled on the day of vaccination. The rearrangement uses TRBV20-1 and TRBJ1-6, with D perhaps TRBD1 (5 bases). The CDR3 bases are TGCAGTGCTAGGTGGCAGGGAAACTCACCCCTCCACTTT. Its protein is CSARWQGNSPLHF.